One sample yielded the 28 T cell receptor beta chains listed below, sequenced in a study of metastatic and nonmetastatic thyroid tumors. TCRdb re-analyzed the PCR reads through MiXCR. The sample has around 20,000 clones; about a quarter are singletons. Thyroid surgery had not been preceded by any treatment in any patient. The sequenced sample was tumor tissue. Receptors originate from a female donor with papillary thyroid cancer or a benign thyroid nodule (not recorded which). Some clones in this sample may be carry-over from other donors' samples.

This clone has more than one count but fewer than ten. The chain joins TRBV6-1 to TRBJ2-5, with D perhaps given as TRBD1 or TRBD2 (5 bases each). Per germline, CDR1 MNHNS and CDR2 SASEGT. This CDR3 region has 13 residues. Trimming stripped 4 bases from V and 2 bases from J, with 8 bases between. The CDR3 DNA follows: TGTGCCAGCAGTGGGGGACCGCAAGAGACCCAGTACTTC. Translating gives CASSGGPQETQYF.

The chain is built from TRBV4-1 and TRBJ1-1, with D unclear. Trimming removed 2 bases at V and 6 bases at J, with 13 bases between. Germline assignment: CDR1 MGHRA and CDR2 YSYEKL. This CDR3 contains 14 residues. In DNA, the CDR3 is TGCGCCAGCAGCCAAATGGAGGGTAGGGCTGAAGCTTTCTTT. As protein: CASSQMEGRAEAFF.

CDR3 in amino acids: CASSWTGTQETQYF. The DNA for the CDR3 is TGTGCCAGCAGCTGGACAGGGACCCAAGAGACCCAGTACTTC. The gene calls are TRBV7-9 and TRBJ2-5, with 8 bases fitting TRBD1. Looked up from germline, CDR1 is SEHNR and CDR2 is FQNEAQ (reference sequence). Unmatched junction bases numbered 2, after V lost 4 bases and J lost 1 base. There are 14 residues in the CDR3.

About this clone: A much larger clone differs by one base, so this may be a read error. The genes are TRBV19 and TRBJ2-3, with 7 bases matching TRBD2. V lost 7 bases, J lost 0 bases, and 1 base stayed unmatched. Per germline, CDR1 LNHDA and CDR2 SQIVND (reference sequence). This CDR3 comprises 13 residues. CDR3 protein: CASIGRSTDTQYF. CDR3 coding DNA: TGTGCCAGTATCGGGAGGAGCACAGATACGCAGTATTTT. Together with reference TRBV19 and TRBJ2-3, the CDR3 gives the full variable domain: DGGITQSPKYLFRKEGQNVTLSCEQNLNHDAMYWYRQDPGQGLRLIYYSQIVNDFQKGDIAEGYSVSREKKESFPLTVTSAQKNPTAFYLCASIGRSTDTQYFGPGTRLTVL.

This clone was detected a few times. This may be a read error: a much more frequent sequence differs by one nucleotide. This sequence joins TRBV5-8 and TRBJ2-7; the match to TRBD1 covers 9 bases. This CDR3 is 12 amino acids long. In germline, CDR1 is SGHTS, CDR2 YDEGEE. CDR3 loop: CATRQGEYDQYF. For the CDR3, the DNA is TGTGCCACGAGACAGGGGGAGTACGATCAGTACTTC.

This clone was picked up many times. The CDR3 nucleotides are TGCGCCAGCAGCGGTGTAGCTCCCGGGGAGCTGTTTTTT. It yields the protein CASSGVAPGELFF. V usage is TRBV5-1 and J usage is TRBJ2-2; D ambiguous. This CDR3 contains 13 residues. V lost 4 bases to trimming and J lost 6 bases, with 10 bases between them. Germline values: CDR1 SGHRS, CDR2 YFSETQ.

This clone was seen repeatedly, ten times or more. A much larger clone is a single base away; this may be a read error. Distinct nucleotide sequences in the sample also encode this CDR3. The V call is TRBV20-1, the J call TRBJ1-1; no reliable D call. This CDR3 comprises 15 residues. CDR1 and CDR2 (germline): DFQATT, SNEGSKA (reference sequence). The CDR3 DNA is TGTAGTGCTAGATCCAGGTGGGCAAGGTACACTGAAGCTTTCTTT. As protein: CSARSRWARYTEAFF.

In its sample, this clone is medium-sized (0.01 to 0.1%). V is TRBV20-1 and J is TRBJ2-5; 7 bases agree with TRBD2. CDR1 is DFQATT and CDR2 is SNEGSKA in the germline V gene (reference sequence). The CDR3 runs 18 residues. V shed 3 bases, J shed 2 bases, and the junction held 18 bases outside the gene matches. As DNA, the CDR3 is TGCAGTGCTAGGCGATTGATCTACTCAGCGGGAATTCAAGAGACCCAGTACTTC. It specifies CSARRLIYSAGIQETQYF.

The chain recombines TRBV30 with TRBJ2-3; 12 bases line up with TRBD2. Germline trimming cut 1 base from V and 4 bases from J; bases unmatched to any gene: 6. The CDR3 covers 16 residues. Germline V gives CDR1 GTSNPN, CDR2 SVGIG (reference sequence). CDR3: CAWSGLLAGGADTQYF. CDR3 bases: TGTGCCTGGAGTGGATTACTAGCGGGAGGAGCAGATACGCAGTATTTT.

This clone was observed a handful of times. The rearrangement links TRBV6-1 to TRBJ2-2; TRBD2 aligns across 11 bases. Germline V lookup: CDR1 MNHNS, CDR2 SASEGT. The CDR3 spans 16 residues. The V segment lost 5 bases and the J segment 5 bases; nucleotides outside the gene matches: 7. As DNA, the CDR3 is TGTGCCAGCAGTCGGGGACTAGCGGTGGGAACCGGGGAGCTGTTTTTT. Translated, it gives CASSRGLAVGTGELFF.

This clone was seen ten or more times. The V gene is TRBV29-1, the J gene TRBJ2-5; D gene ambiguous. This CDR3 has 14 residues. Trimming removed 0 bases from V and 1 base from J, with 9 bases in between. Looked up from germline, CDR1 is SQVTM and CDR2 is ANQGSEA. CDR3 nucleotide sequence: TGCAGCGTTGAAGATCCACGGTTCCAAGAGACCCAGTACTTC. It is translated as CSVEDPRFQETQYF.

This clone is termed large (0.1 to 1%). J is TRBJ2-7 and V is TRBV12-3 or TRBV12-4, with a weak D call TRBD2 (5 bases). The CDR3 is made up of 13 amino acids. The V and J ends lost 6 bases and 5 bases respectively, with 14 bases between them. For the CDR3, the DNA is TGTGCCAGCAGGGACGGGAATAACGACGAGCAGTACTTC. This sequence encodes CASRDGNNDEQYF.

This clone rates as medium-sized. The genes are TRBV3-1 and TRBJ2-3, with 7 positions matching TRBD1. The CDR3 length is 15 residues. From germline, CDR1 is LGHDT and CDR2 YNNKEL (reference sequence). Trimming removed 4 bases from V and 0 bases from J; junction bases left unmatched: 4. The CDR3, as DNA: TGTGCCAGCAGCCTGAGACAGGGCAGCACAGATACGCAGTATTTT. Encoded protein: CASSLRQGSTDTQYF.

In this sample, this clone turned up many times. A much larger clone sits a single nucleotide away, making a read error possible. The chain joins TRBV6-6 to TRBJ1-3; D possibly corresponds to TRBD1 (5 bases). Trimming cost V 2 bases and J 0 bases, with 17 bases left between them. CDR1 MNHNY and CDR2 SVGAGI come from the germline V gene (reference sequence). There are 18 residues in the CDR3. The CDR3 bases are TGTGCCAGCAGTTACGCCCTTCTCCAGGGCCCCTCTGGAAACACCATATATTTT. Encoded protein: CASSYALLQGPSGNTIYF.

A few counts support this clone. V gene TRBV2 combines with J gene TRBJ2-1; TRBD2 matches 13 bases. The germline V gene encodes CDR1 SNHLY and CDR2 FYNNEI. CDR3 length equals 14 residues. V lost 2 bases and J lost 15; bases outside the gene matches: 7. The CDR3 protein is CASSERLAGGFMFF. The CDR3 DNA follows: TGTGCCAGCAGTGAAAGACTAGCGGGAGGTTTTATGTTCTTC.

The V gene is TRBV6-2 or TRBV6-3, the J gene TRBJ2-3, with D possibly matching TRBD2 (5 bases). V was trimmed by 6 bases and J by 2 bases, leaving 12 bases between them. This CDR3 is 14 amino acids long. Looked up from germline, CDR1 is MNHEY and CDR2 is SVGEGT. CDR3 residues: CASSPMGVTDTQYF. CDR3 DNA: TGTGCCAGCAGCCCCATGGGAGTCACAGATACGCAGTATTTT.

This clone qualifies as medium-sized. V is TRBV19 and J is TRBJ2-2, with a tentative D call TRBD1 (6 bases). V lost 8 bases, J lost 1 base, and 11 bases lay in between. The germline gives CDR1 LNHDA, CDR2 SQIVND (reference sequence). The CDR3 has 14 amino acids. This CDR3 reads CASGPQGNTGELFF. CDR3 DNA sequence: TGTGCCAGTGGACCACAGGGGAACACCGGGGAGCTGTTTTTT.

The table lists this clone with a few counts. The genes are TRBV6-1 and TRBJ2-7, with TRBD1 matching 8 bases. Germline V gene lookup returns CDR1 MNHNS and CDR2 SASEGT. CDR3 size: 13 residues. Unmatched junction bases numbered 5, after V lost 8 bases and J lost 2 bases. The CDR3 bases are TGTGCCAGCCCCGGGACAGGTACCTACGAGCAGTACTTC. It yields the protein CASPGTGTYEQYF.

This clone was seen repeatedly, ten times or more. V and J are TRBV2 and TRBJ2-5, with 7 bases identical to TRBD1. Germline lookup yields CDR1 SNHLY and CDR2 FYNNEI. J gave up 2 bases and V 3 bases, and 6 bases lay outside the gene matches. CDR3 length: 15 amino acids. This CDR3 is CASSESRGQQETQYF. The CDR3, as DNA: TGTGCCAGCAGTGAGTCCCGGGGACAGCAAGAGACCCAGTACTTC.

The CDR3 sequence: CSSPPPPVPEAFF. As DNA, the CDR3 is TGCAGTTCACCGCCGCCTCCGGTCCCTGAAGCTTTCTTT. The chain combines TRBV20-1 with TRBJ1-1; D remains ambiguous. CDR3 length: 13 residues. Trimming pared 8 bases from V and 6 bases from J, leaving 19 bases between. Germline values: CDR1 DFQATT, CDR2 SNEGSKA (reference sequence).

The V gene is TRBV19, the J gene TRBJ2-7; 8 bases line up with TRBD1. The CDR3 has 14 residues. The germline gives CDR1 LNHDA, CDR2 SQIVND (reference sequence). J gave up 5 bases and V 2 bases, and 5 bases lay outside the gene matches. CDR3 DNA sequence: TGTGCCAGTAGTATAAATGACAGGGGCCACGAGCAGTACTTC. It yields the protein CASSINDRGHEQYF.

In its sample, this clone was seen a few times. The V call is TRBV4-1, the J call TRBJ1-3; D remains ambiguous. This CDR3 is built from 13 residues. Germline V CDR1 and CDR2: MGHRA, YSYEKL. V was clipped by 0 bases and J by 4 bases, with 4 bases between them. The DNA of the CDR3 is TGCGCCAGCAGCCAAGAGCCGGGAAACACCATATATTTT. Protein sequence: CASSQEPGNTIYF.

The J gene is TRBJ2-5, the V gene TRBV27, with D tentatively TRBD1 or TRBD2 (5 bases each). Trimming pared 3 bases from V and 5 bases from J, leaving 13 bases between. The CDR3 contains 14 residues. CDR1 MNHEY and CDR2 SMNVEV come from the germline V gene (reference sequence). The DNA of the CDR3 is TGTGCCAGCAGTTTGAAGGGATGGGGGGAGACCCAGTACTTC. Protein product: CASSLKGWGETQYF.

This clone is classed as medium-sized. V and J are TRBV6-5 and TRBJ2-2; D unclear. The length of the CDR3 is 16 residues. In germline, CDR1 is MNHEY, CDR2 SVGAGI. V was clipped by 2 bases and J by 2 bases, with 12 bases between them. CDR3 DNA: TGTGCCAGCAGTTACGGGCGGCCGATCAACACCGGGGAGCTGTTTTTT. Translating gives CASSYGRPINTGELFF.

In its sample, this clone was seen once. In DNA, the CDR3 is TGCAGTGCCCCACGTTCGACTTGCGGTCTAGCGACCCAGTACTTC. It is translated as CSAPRSTCGLATQYF. V is TRBV20-1 and J is TRBJ2-5; D is possibly TRBD2 (5 bases). The V and J ends lost 6 bases and 7 bases respectively, with 24 bases between them. CDR1 and CDR2 from the germline V gene are DFQATT and SNEGSKA (reference sequence). The CDR3 covers 15 residues.

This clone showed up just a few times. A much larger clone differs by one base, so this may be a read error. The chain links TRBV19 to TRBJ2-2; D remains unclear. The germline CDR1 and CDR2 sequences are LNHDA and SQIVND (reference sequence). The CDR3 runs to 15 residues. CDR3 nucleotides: TGTGCCATTAGTATGGCCTCGGCTGGCACCGGGGAGCTGTTTTTT. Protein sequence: CAISMASAGTGELFF. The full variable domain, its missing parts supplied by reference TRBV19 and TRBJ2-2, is DGGITQSPKYLFRKEGQNVTLSCEQNLNHDAMYWYRQDPGQGLRLIYYSQIVNDFQKGDIAEGYSVSREKKESFPLTVTSAQKNPTAFYLCAISMASAGTGELFFGEGSRLTVL.

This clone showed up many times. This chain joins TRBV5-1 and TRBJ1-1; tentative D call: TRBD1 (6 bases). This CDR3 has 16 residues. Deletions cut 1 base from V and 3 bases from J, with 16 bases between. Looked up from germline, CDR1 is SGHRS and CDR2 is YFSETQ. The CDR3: CASSLSGGAGDTEAFF. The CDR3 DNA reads TGCGCCAGCAGCTTGAGCGGGGGCGCAGGAGACACTGAAGCTTTCTTT. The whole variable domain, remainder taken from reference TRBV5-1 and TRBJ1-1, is KAGVTQTPRYLIKTRGQQVTLSCSPISGHRSVSWYQQTPGQGLQFLFEYFSETQRNKGNFPGRFSGRQFSNSRSEMNVSTLELGDSALYLCASSLSGGAGDTEAFFGQGTRLTVV.

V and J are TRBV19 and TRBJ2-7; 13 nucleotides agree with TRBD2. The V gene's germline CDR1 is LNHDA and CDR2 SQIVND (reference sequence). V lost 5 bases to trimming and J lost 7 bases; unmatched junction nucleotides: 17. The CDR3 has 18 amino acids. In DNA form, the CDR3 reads TGTGCCAGTAGTCCAACCGGACTAGCGGGAGAATGGAGGGATGAGCAGTACTTC. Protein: CASSPTGLAGEWRDEQYF.